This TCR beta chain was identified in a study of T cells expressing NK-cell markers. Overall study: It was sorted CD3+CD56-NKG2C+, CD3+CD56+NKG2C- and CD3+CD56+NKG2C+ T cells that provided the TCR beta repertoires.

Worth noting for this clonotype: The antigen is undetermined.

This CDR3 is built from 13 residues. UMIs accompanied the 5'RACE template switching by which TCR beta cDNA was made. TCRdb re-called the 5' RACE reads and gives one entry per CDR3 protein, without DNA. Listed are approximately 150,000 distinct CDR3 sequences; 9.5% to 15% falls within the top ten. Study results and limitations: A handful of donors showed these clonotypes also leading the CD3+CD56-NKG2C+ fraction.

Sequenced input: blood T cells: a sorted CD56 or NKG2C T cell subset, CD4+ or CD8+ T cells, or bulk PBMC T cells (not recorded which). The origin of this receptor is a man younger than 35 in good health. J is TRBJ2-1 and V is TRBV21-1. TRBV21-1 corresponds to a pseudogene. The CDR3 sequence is CASSKARRNEQFF.